These 24 T cell receptor beta chains came from one sample sequenced in a study of CD8 T cells in ankylosing spondylitis. Each CDR3 protein gets one entry after TCRdb re-called the 5' RACE reads with MiXCR. The sample has about 160,000 distinct CDR3 sequences; approximately 20% are singletons. Sequenced input: blood, either unsorted or a sorted T cell fraction (not recorded which). The receptors originated from a male donor with ankylosing spondylitis or in good health (not recorded which).

This clonotype was detected many times. The V gene is TRBV28, the J gene TRBJ2-7; perhaps TRBD1 as D (5 bases). The CDR3 is 14 residues long. V shed 3 bases and J shed 5 bases, with 14 bases lying between them. Germline CDR1 reads MDHEN; CDR2 reads SYDVKM. The CDR3 here is CASSLGPSPNEQYF. CDR3 bases: TGTGCCAGCAGTTTGGGGCCCTCGCCCAACGAGCAGTACTTC.

This clonotype showed up many times. The chain couples TRBV29-1 to TRBJ2-7; D might be TRBD2 (6 bases). The CDR3 totals 13 residues. V shed 4 bases and J shed 5 bases, with 15 bases lying between them. Germline assignment: CDR1 SQVTM and CDR2 ANQGSEA. CDR3 sequence reads: CSVGGWGDHEQYF. CDR3 coding DNA: TGCAGCGTTGGGGGCTGGGGGGACCACGAGCAGTACTTC.

This sequence joins TRBV4-1 and TRBJ1-3; D not resolved. The CDR3 covers 15 residues. From germline, CDR1 is MGHRA and CDR2 YSYEKL. The V gene lost 4 bases and the J gene lost 0 bases, with 10 bases spanning the gap. The CDR3 here is CASSRYLLSGNTIYF. CDR3 nucleotide sequence: TGCGCCAGCAGCCGCTACTTACTCTCTGGAAACACCATATATTTT.

This clonotype was counted at least ten times. This sequence joins TRBV20-1 and TRBJ2-1; 14 bases are a match to TRBD2. Losses at the gene ends were 2 bases for V and 6 bases for J; bases not matched to a gene: 3. The CDR3 covers 15 residues. CDR1 and CDR2 from the germline V gene are DFQATT and SNEGSKA (reference sequence). Here the CDR3 DNA reads TGCAGTGCTAGATTGGGACTAGCGGGAGTCAATGAGCAGTTCTTC. It is translated as CSARLGLAGVNEQFF.

This clonotype was counted ten times or more. In DNA form, the CDR3 reads TGCAGTGCGTTCGGACAGGGGACTTATAATTCACCCCTCCACTTT. This encodes CSAFGQGTYNSPLHF. The V gene is TRBV20-1, the J gene TRBJ1-6; TRBD1 matches 9 bases. The CDR3 spans 15 residues. Trimming cost V 6 bases and J 4 bases; bases outside gene matches: 7. Germline CDR1 and CDR2: DFQATT and SNEGSKA (reference sequence).

This clonotype was detected only once. This rearrangement joins TRBV12-3 or TRBV12-4 to TRBJ2-2; D remains ambiguous. The V gene lost 5 bases and the J gene lost 4 bases, with 14 bases spanning the gap. The length of the CDR3 is 15 residues. DNA for the CDR3: TGTGCCAGCAGTCCAAGAGCGCTAGTCACCGGGGAGCTGTTTTTT. It translates to CASSPRALVTGELFF.

This clonotype turned up a few times. This sequence joins TRBV5-4 and TRBJ1-2, with no clear D. V was shortened by 5 bases and J by 1 base, with 6 bases between the two germline ends. This CDR3 contains 12 residues. The germline CDR1 and CDR2 sequences are SGHNT and YYREEE (reference sequence). In DNA, the CDR3 is TGTGCCAGCAGTATAGTTAACTATGGCTACACCTTC. Its protein product is CASSIVNYGYTF.

Regarding this clonotype: The junction differs from germline at one of its ends, possibly a read error. The chain has TRBV20-1 and TRBJ2-3; perhaps TRBD2 as D (6 bases). This CDR3 is built from 14 residues. The germline gives CDR1 DFQATT, CDR2 SNEGSKA (reference sequence). The CDR3 nucleotides are TGTAGTGCTAGAGATGCGGGATGGACAGATACGCAGTATTTT. Its protein is CSARDAGWTDTQYF.

This clonotype was picked up many times. The chain joins TRBV5-1 to TRBJ2-1; 9 bases map to TRBD1. Trimming took 0 bases from V and 5 from J; bases not matched to a gene: 3. Germline CDR1 SGHRS, CDR2 YFSETQ. CDR3 length: 15 residues. This CDR3 is CASSLATGGHNEQFF. The CDR3, as DNA: TGCGCCAGCAGCTTGGCCACAGGGGGCCACAATGAGCAGTTCTTC.

The sample holds many counts of this clonotype. V and J are TRBV7-2 and TRBJ2-1, with D unresolved. This CDR3 region has 12 residues. Germline V gene sequence: CDR1 SGHTA, CDR2 FQGNSA. Trimming shortened V by 3 bases and J by 8 bases, and 8 bases separated the two germline ends. CDR3 loop: CASSFSGYEQFF. The CDR3 DNA reads TGTGCCAGCAGCTTCTCCGGTTATGAGCAGTTCTTC.

This clonotype was counted ten times or more. The V call is TRBV11-2, the J call TRBJ2-3, with a tentative D call TRBD2 (6 bases). Per the germline V gene, CDR1 is SGHAT and CDR2 is FQNNGV. This CDR3 region has 16 residues. Trimming cost V 7 bases and J 0 bases, with 17 bases left between them. CDR3 sequence: CASTTGGVVSTDTQYF. The DNA for the CDR3 is TGTGCCAGCACTACCGGGGGAGTGGTTAGCACAGATACGCAGTATTTT.

This clonotype has more than one count but fewer than ten. The chain links TRBV6-1 to TRBJ1-2, with D hard to call. V shed 5 bases and J shed 4 bases, with 20 bases lying between them. CDR3 length equals 16 residues. The V gene's germline CDR1 is MNHNS and CDR2 SASEGT. The CDR3 here is CASSPQKTLGGYGYTF. Here the CDR3 DNA reads TGTGCCAGCAGTCCTCAAAAGACACTCGGAGGCTATGGCTACACCTTC.

This clonotype was counted between two and nine times. This chain connects TRBV2 to TRBJ2-7; 9 nucleotides match TRBD1. CDR1 SNHLY and CDR2 FYNNEI come from the germline V gene. The CDR3 spans 16 residues. V gave up 4 bases and J gave up 0 bases; unmatched junction bases: 7. The CDR3 region has the DNA TGTGCCAGCAGTGTTAGTTGGGACAGGGTCTCCTACGAGCAGTACTTC. This translates into CASSVSWDRVSYEQYF.

The chain employs TRBV30 and TRBJ1-1; D remains unclear. Germline V gene sequence: CDR1 GTSNPN, CDR2 SVGIG (reference sequence). Trimming removed 1 base from V and 3 bases from J, with 3 bases in between. The CDR3 loop spans 11 amino acids. CDR3 bases: TGTGCCTGGAGTGGATACACTGAAGCTTTCTTT. Its translation is CAWSGYTEAFF. Filled out from reference TRBV30 and TRBJ1-1, the complete variable domain reads SQTIHQWPATLVQPVGSPLSLECTVEGTSNPNLYWYRQAAGRGLQLLFYSVGIGQISSEVPQNLSASRPQDRQFILSSKKLLLSDSGFYLCAWSGYTEAFFGQGTRLTVV.

This chain joins TRBV18 and TRBJ1-5, with TRBD1 as a possible D gene (6 bases). Germline CDR1 and CDR2: KGHSH and LQKENI. V lost 2 bases and J lost 0, with 8 bases in between. This CDR3 has 15 amino acids. The CDR3 loop is CASSPVRGSNQPQHF. The CDR3 region has the DNA TGTGCCAGCTCACCAGTCAGGGGTAGCAATCAGCCCCAGCATTTT.

The CDR3 DNA reads TGTGCCAGCAGTTGGACTAGCGGCACTTCCTACAATGAGCAGTTCTTC. Its protein product is CASSWTSGTSYNEQFF. The rearrangement uses TRBV6-2 or TRBV6-3 and TRBJ2-1; the match to TRBD2 covers 10 bases. Trimming cost V 4 bases and J 1 base; bases outside gene matches: 4. CDR1 MNHEY and CDR2 SVGEGT come from the germline V gene. The CDR3 runs to 16 residues.

This clonotype was detected ten times or more. The rearrangement links TRBV20-1 to TRBJ2-1, with TRBD2 as a possible D gene (6 bases). This CDR3 has 14 residues. Germline-derived CDR1 and CDR2 are DFQATT and SNEGSKA (reference sequence). The V end was cut by 1 base, the J end by 5 bases, with 12 bases between. CDR3 protein: CSARAGGPHNEQFF. The CDR3 DNA sequence: TGCAGTGCTAGAGCAGGAGGGCCCCACAATGAGCAGTTCTTC.

V and J are TRBV20-1 and TRBJ2-7, with TRBD2 matching 10 bases. Germline V gives CDR1 DFQATT, CDR2 SNEGSKA (reference sequence). Germline trimming cut 6 bases from V and 5 bases from J; bases unmatched to any gene: 10. This CDR3 comprises 14 residues. The DNA of the CDR3 is TGCAGTGCCCCAGAAGCGGGAGGGCACGACGAGCAGTACTTC. Protein product: CSAPEAGGHDEQYF.

The chain is built from TRBV5-1 and TRBJ1-1, with a tentative D call TRBD1 (5 bases). Germline V gene lookup returns CDR1 SGHRS and CDR2 YFSETQ. This CDR3 is built from 14 residues. Trimming stripped 6 bases from V and 0 bases from J, with 12 bases between. The CDR3 loop reads CASNQDSLNTEAFF. CDR3 bases: TGCGCCAGCAACCAAGACAGCCTGAACACTGAAGCTTTCTTT. Using reference TRBV5-1 and TRBJ1-1 for the parts outside the CDR3, the full variable domain is KAGVTQTPRYLIKTRGQQVTLSCSPISGHRSVSWYQQTPGQGLQFLFEYFSETQRNKGNFPGRFSGRQFSNSRSEMNVSTLELGDSALYLCASNQDSLNTEAFFGQGTRLTVV.

This chain connects TRBV29-1 to TRBJ2-1; 11 nucleotides line up with TRBD2. The germline CDR1 and CDR2 sequences are SQVTM and ANQGSEA. V lost 2 bases to trimming and J lost 0 bases; unmatched junction nucleotides: 9. This CDR3 comprises 18 residues. The CDR3 DNA reads TGCAGCGTTGAATCGGGACTAGCGGACCCTAGCTCCTACAATGAGCAGTTCTTC. Amino acids: CSVESGLADPSSYNEQFF.

This clonotype was recorded a few times. The chain has TRBV18 and TRBJ2-7; D is possibly TRBD1 or TRBD2 (5 bases each). Germline assignment: CDR1 KGHSH and CDR2 LQKENI. V was pared by 3 bases and J by 6 bases, with 21 bases between. This CDR3 contains 16 residues. The CDR3 DNA reads TGTGCCAGCTCACCGTCGATGGGGCAGGGAGTGGGCGAGCAGTACTTC. Translated: CASSPSMGQGVGEQYF.

At least ten counts were recorded for this clonotype. The chain carries TRBV6-4 and TRBJ2-1; D unclear. In germline, CDR1 is MRHNA, CDR2 SNTAGT. The CDR3 is 16 amino acids. Trimming removed 4 bases at V and 3 bases at J, with 16 bases between. CDR3 sequence: CASSADMGSLYNEQFF. Written as DNA, the CDR3 is TGTGCCAGCAGTGCGGATATGGGTTCTCTCTACAATGAGCAGTTCTTC.

The genes are TRBV28 and TRBJ2-1; 11 nucleotides match TRBD2. The germline gives CDR1 MDHEN, CDR2 SYDVKM. This CDR3 is 15 amino acids long. Trimming cost V 8 bases and J 8 bases; bases outside gene matches: 11. The CDR3 region is CASSLAELAGDEQFF. The CDR3 bases are TGTGCCAGCTCTCTTGCGGAACTAGCGGGAGATGAGCAGTTCTTC.

This clonotype occurred many times. The chain couples TRBV5-1 to TRBJ1-2; no firm D call. Germline V gives CDR1 SGHRS, CDR2 YFSETQ. Trimming cost V 0 bases and J 4 bases, with 13 bases left between them. The CDR3 consists of 15 residues. CDR3 in amino acids: CASSLGSGKSYGYTF. DNA of the CDR3: TGCGCCAGCAGCTTGGGCTCTGGGAAGTCCTATGGCTACACCTTC.